This TCR beta chain is from a study of OX40 agonist ivuxolimab in advanced cancers. Looking at the study overall: In this trial design, patients received ivuxolimab intravenously at 0.01 to 10 mg/kg every 2 weeks.

The V end was cut by 0 bases, the J end by 4 bases, with 3 bases between. The CDR3 contains 12 residues. Germline V gene data show CDR1 as SGDLS and CDR2 as YYNGEE. Blood was sampled at baseline, cycle 4 day 1, and cycle 7 day 1. The repertoire was sequenced with immunoSEQ multiplex PCR; TCRdb's copy has only in-frame clones and lacks some. The data hold 55,000 to 70,000 clones, with 92% observed a single time. The TCR sequence derives from an adult with an advanced solid tumor such as melanoma, head and neck, liver or kidney cancer. This chain uses TRBV9 with TRBJ2-3; D remains ambiguous. Here the sequenced sample was CD4+ or CD8+ T cells sorted from blood, taken in a trial of the OX40 agonist ivuxolimab. The CDR3 loop is CASSVAADTQYF. DNA for the CDR3: TGTGCCAGCAGCGTAGCCGCAGATACGCAGTATTTT. Drawing the rest from reference TRBV9 and TRBJ2-3, the complete variable domain is DSGVTQTPKHLITATGQRVTLRCSPRSGDLSVYWYQQSLDQGLQFLIQYYNGEERAKGNILERFSAQQFPDLHSELNLSSLELGDSALYFCASSVAADTQYFGPGTRLTVL.